This T cell receptor (beta chain) was captured by sequencing in a study of blood T cell repertoires in COVID-19. This table comes from immunoSEQ multiplex PCR, and its TCRdb copy is limited to in-frame clones, with some not included. Found here are more than 70,000 clones, 82% of them singletons; the top ten hold around 36%. The CDR3 loop spans 17 amino acids. The ends were cut back, 8 bases at V and 0 bases at J, with 22 bases in the middle. The V gene's germline CDR1 is SGHVS and CDR2 FNYEAQ. This chain connects TRBV7-6 to TRBJ1-2, with a weak D call TRBD1 (6 bases). Input material: peripheral blood. This clonotype was sampled from a woman in her 70s with acute or convalescent COVID-19. CDR3 residues: CASERRTRGLPNYGYTF. CDR3 DNA: TGTGCCAGCGAAAGAAGAACCAGGGGCCTACCTAACTATGGCTACACCTTC.